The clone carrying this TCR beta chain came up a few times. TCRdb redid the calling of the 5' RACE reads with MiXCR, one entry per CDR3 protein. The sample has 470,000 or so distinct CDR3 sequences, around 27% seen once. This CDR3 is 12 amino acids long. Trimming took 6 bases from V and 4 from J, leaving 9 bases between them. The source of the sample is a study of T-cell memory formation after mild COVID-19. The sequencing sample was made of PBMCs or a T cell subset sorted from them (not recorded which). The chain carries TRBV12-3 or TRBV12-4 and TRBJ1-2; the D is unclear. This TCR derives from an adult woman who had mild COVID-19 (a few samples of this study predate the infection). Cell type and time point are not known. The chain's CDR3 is CASSLRSYGYTF. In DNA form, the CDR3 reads TGTGCCAGCAGCCTACGTAGCTATGGCTACACCTTC.